This T cell receptor (beta chain) was retrieved from a study of blood T cells in healthy people across ages. Study conclusions and caveats: The study found more naive CD4+ cells and higher diversity in long-lived than aged donors. The donors' CMV status was not determined, possibly confounding changes in expanded clonotypes.

Germline-derived CDR1 and CDR2 are MGHRA and YSYEKL. This CDR3 is built from 16 residues. Trimming took off 4 bases at V and 1 base at J, with 14 bases between the two ends. Primers used in a second PCR of about 6 to 11 cycles were a sample-barcoded 5' primer and a J-beta primer mix. From the 5' RACE reads, TCRdb called clonotypes with MiXCR, one entry per CDR3 protein. This sample has about 1.1 million distinct CDR3 sequences, with around two fifths found just once. Russia was home to the donors, healthy Caucasian individuals aged roughly 6 to 95. Each of the donors had roughly 9.3 milliliters of peripheral blood drawn into EDTA-treated Vacutainer tubes. This clonotype has only a few counts. Its specificity is not known.

This TCR derives from a man aged 18 to 35 in good health. The chain couples TRBV4-1 to TRBJ2-1; D uncertain. Input material: blood. This CDR3 reads CASSPGSMGSYNEQFF. CDR3 coding DNA: TGCGCCAGCAGCCCCGGATCCATGGGGTCCTACAATGAGCAGTTCTTC.